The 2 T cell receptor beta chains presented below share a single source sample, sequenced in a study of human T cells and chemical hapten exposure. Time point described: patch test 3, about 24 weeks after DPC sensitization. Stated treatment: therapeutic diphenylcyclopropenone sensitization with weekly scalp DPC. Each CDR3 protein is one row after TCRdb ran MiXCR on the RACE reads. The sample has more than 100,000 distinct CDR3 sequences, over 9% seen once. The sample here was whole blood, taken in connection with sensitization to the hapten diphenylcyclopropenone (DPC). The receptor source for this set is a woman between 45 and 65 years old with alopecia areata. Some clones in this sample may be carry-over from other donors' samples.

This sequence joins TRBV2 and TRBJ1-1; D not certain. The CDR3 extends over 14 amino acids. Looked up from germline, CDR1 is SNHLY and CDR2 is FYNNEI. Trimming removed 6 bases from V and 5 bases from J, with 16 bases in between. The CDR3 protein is CASRSLGGSTEAFF. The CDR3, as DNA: TGTGCCAGCAGGTCCCTCGGAGGCTCGACTGAAGCTTTCTTT.

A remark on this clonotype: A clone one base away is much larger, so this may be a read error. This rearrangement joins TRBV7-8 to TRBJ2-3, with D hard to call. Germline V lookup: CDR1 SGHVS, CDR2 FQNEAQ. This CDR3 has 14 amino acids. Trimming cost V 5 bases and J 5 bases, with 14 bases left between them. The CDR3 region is CASSTWAMGDTQYF. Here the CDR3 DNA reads TGTGCCAGCAGCACTTGGGCCATGGGAGATACGCAGTATTTT.